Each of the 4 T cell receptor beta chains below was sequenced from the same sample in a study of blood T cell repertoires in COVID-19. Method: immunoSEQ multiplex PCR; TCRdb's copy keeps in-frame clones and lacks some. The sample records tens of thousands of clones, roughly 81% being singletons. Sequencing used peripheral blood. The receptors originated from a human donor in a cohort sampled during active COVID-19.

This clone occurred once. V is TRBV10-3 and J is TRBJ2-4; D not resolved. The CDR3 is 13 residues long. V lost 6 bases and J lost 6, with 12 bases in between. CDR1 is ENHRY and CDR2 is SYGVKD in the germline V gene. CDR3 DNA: TGTGCCATCAGAGACGGGTCTTTAAACATTCAGTACTTC. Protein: CAIRDGSLNIQYF.

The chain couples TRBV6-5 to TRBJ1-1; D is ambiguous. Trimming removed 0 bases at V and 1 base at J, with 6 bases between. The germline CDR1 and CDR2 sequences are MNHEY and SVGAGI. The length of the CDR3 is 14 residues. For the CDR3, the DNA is TGTGCCAGCAGTTACTCGGGAGGGAACACTGAAGCTTTCTTT. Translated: CASSYSGGNTEAFF.

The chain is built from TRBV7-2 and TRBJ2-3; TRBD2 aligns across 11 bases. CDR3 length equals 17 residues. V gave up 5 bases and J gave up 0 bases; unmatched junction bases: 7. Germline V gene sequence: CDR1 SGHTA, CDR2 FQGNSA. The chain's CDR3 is CASSAAGLAVSTDTQYF. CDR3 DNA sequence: TGTGCCAGCAGCGCCGCGGGACTAGCGGTGAGCACAGATACGCAGTATTTT.

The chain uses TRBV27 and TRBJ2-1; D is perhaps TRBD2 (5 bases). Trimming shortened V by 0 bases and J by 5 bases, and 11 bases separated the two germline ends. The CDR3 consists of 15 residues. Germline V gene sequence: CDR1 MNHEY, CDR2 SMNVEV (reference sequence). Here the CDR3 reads CASSLSPGGNNEQFF. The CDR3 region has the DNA TGTGCCAGCAGTTTATCCCCCGGAGGTAACAATGAGCAGTTCTTC.